Shown below are 19 T cell receptor beta chains from a single sample sequenced in a study of T cells in Graves' hyperthyroidism and ophthalmopathy. The investigators amplified TCR beta CDR3 regions from RNA transcripts. The TCR CDR3 first-round RT-PCR relied on the HTBI primer set. MiXCR, applied by TCRdb to the multiplex PCR reads, yields one record per CDR3 protein. The profile shows 300,000 to 450,000 distinct CDR3 sequences, around a quarter of them singletons. Specimen: blood. These receptor sequences come from a man between 45 and 60 years old with Graves' hyperthyroidism.

The chain employs TRBV27 and TRBJ2-7, with D unresolved. The CDR3 loop spans 13 amino acids. With 4 bases removed from V and 3 bases from J, the gap between germline ends came to 10 bases. The germline gives CDR1 MNHEY, CDR2 SMNVEV (reference sequence). The CDR3 DNA reads TGTGCCAGCAGTTACCGGCTGAACTACGAGCAGTACTTC. Its translation is CASSYRLNYEQYF.

This clonotype was seen repeatedly, ten times or more. The V and J genes are TRBV11-3 and TRBJ2-5; TRBD2 matches at 7 bases. Germline V gene sequence: CDR1 SGHNT, CDR2 YENEEA. The length of the CDR3 is 14 residues. V lost 1 base, J lost 8 bases, and 7 bases stayed unmatched. The CDR3 protein is CASSLAIGEGTQYF. CDR3 bases: TGTGCCAGCAGCTTAGCCATCGGGGAGGGAACCCAGTACTTC.

The rearrangement joins TRBV2 to TRBJ2-1; 7 nucleotides match TRBD2. The CDR3 spans 15 residues. Per the germline V gene, CDR1 is SNHLY and CDR2 is FYNNEI. With 8 bases clipped from V and 4 bases from J, the junction kept 11 bases outside the gene matches. This CDR3 is CASRNGRLAYNEQFF. The CDR3 DNA follows: TGTGCCAGCCGGAACGGGAGACTAGCTTACAATGAGCAGTTCTTC.

There are a few counts of this clonotype. The CDR3 here is CASSRTGIEQYF. The CDR3 DNA sequence: TGTGCCAGCAGTCGGACAGGGATCGAGCAGTACTTC. V usage is TRBV27 and J usage is TRBJ2-7; 8 bases are shared with TRBD1. Germline V gene lookup returns CDR1 MNHEY and CDR2 SMNVEV (reference sequence). Trimming at V came to 5 bases and at J to 6 bases, leaving 3 bases not matched to a gene. CDR3 length: 12 amino acids.

This clonotype was observed a handful of times. This rearrangement joins TRBV28 to TRBJ1-6; no firm D call. Per germline, CDR1 MDHEN and CDR2 SYDVKM. V was shortened by 8 bases and J by 14 bases, with 13 bases between the two germline ends. The CDR3 loop spans 11 amino acids. For the CDR3, the DNA is TGTGCCAGCGGGGAAGTAATCGCCCTCCACTTT. Encoded protein: CASGEVIALHF.

This clonotype was seen more than once but under ten times. The rearrangement uses TRBV29-1 and TRBJ2-3; the D is unclear. Germline CDR1 and CDR2: SQVTM and ANQGSEA. V was shortened by 4 bases and J by 1 base, with 6 bases between the two germline ends. The CDR3 totals 12 residues. CDR3 sequence (DNA): TGCAGCGTTGTCGCCGGCACAGATACGCAGTATTTT. This gives the protein CSVVAGTDTQYF.

The genes are TRBV5-1 and TRBJ2-1; 16 nucleotides match TRBD2. With V trimmed by 4 bases and J by 10 bases, 14 bases remained unmatched. The CDR3 totals 18 residues. Germline V gene data show CDR1 as SGHRS and CDR2 as YFSETQ. The CDR3 region has the DNA TGCGCCAGCAGCCCGGGACTAGCGGGAGGGCCTGGAGGAGGGGAGCAGTTCTTC. Amino acid sequence: CASSPGLAGGPGGGEQFF.

The V and J genes are TRBV6-2 or TRBV6-3 and TRBJ2-3; tentatively, D is TRBD2 (5 bases). CDR1 is MNHEY, CDR2 SVGEGT, per germline. V was cut by 9 bases and J by 4 bases, with 14 bases left in between. This CDR3 has 13 amino acids. CDR3 amino acids: CASLREGSDTQYF. CDR3 in DNA: TGTGCCAGTCTTCGGGAAGGTTCAGATACGCAGTATTTT.

V usage is TRBV7-9 and J usage is TRBJ1-2; D ambiguous. V lost 5 bases and J lost 6, with 13 bases in between. Germline V gives CDR1 SEHNR, CDR2 FQNEAQ (reference sequence). The CDR3 sequence is 13 residues long. The CDR3 reads CASSQIGPDGYTF. The CDR3 DNA sequence: TGTGCCAGCAGCCAAATAGGACCGGATGGCTACACCTTC.

This clonotype was observed a handful of times. The V and J genes are TRBV24-1 and TRBJ2-5, with D hard to call. This CDR3 has 12 amino acids. V was cut by 1 base and J by 5 bases, with 4 bases left in between. Per the germline V gene, CDR1 is KGHDR and CDR2 is SFDVKD. This CDR3 reads CATSDFAETQYF. The CDR3 coding sequence is TGTGCCACCAGTGATTTTGCTGAGACCCAGTACTTC.

The V gene is TRBV7-9, the J gene TRBJ2-3; 7 nucleotides line up with TRBD2. The CDR3 is made up of 18 amino acids. Per the germline V gene, CDR1 is SEHNR and CDR2 is FQNEAQ (reference sequence). V gave up 1 base and J gave up 0 bases; unmatched junction bases: 10. The CDR3 DNA sequence: TGTGCCAGCAGCTTAGGGTATTCGGCGGGAGAGAGCACAGATACGCAGTATTTT. This translates into CASSLGYSAGESTDTQYF.

The chain is built from TRBV30 and TRBJ2-2, with 10 bases fitting TRBD2. V shed 4 bases, J shed 2 bases, and the junction held 7 bases outside the gene matches. CDR3 length: 16 residues. Germline V gene data show CDR1 as GTSNPN and CDR2 as SVGIG (reference sequence). DNA for the CDR3: TGTGCCTGGATTTCTAGCGGGAGTATTAACACCGGGGAGCTGTTTTTT. It codes for CAWISSGSINTGELFF.

This clonotype has a count of ten or more. The DNA for the CDR3 is TGTGCTAGTGCCCTCGGACCCCTATTAGGGACCGGGGAGCTGTTTTTT. This gives the protein CASALGPLLGTGELFF. The rearrangement uses TRBV12-5 and TRBJ2-2, with D unresolved. The V gene's germline CDR1 is LGHNT and CDR2 FRNRAP. The CDR3 has 16 residues. V lost 7 bases, J lost 5 bases, and 20 bases lay in between.

The chain couples TRBV4-1 to TRBJ2-5; the match to TRBD2 covers 7 bases. In germline, CDR1 is MGHRA, CDR2 YSYEKL. The CDR3 is 16 residues long. V gave up 1 base and J gave up 2 bases; unmatched junction bases: 7. In DNA, the CDR3 is TGCGCCAGCAGCCAAGTTCCTAGCGGAGTACAAGAGACCCAGTACTTC. It translates to CASSQVPSGVQETQYF.

The chain carries TRBV30 and TRBJ2-2; no reliable D call. This CDR3 contains 11 residues. V was shortened by 4 bases and J by 5 bases, with 5 bases between the two germline ends. Germline CDR1 and CDR2: GTSNPN and SVGIG (reference sequence). The CDR3 loop is CAWKGTGELFF. The CDR3 DNA sequence: TGTGCCTGGAAGGGAACCGGGGAGCTGTTTTTT.

This chain connects TRBV4-1 to TRBJ1-1, with TRBD1 matching 7 bases. The CDR3 extends over 15 amino acids. In germline, CDR1 is MGHRA, CDR2 YSYEKL. The V segment lost 0 bases and the J segment 4 bases; nucleotides outside the gene matches: 5. The CDR3 DNA reads TGCGCCAGCAGCCAAGATGACAGGGACGGCACTGAAGCTTTCTTT. Translation gives CASSQDDRDGTEAFF.

The V and J genes are TRBV7-9 and TRBJ2-5, with 8 nucleotides matching TRBD1. From germline, CDR1 is SEHNR and CDR2 FQNEAQ (reference sequence). After removal of 6 bases from V and 2 bases from J, the junction contained 5 bases not matched to a gene. CDR3 length: 14 amino acids. The CDR3 spells CASSRDRRQETQYF. In DNA, the CDR3 is TGTGCCAGCAGTCGGGACAGGCGACAAGAGACCCAGTACTTC.

This clonotype has only a few counts. The chain couples TRBV12-3 or TRBV12-4 to TRBJ1-3; D ambiguous. V was shortened by 4 bases and J by 5 bases, with 18 bases between the two germline ends. This CDR3 has 16 residues. CDR3 sequence: CASSSWGETDRNTIYF. The CDR3 DNA sequence: TGTGCCAGCAGTTCCTGGGGAGAAACGGACCGAAACACCATATATTTT.

This clonotype was seen a few times. The V and J genes are TRBV18 and TRBJ2-5; 14 bases fit TRBD2. Looked up from germline, CDR1 is KGHSH and CDR2 is LQKENI. The CDR3 totals 18 residues. V shed 4 bases, J shed 6 bases, and the junction held 13 bases outside the gene matches. CDR3 nucleotides: TGTGCCAGCTCACTGAGACCGGGACTAGCGGGAGAGAGGCAGACCCAGTACTTC. Its protein is CASSLRPGLAGERQTQYF. Together with reference TRBV18 and TRBJ2-5, the CDR3 gives the full variable domain: NAGVMQNPRHLVRRRGQEARLRCSPMKGHSHVYWYRQLPEEGLKFMVYLQKENIIDESGMPKERFSAEFPKEGPSILRIQQVVRGDSAAYFCASSLRPGLAGERQTQYFGPGTRLLVL.